The T cell receptor beta chain described here comes from a study of PD-L1 blockade in urothelial cancer (dated by TCRdb to the late 2010s). As for the study more broadly: Therapy was started in the mid-2010s for all patients, and atezolizumab 1,200 mg was administered intravenously every 3 weeks. Progression-free survival longer than 6 months counted as durable clinical benefit, and TCR features were additionally tested against both progression-free and overall survival. An ECOG performance status of 0 or 1 was recorded for the patients, and 0 to 3 prior chemotherapy regimens had been received by the patients. About 10 patients reached durable clinical benefit, while 20 to 25 patients did not. Approximately 30 patients had pretreatment blood TCR-seq, roughly 24 had at least one posttreatment blood collection, and roughly 24 had tumor TCR-seq. Somatic, immune and clinical correlates of response to PD-L1 blockade with atezolizumab in urothelial cancer were the focus of an exploratory multi-omic analysis. In the same patients, pretreatment tumors underwent whole exome sequencing and RNA sequencing in addition to TCR sequencing. About 85% of the roughly 29 patients were identified as males with urothelial cancer of bladder origin, and a prior smoking history was reported by 18 of 29 patients. Blood samples were analyzed at 3 weeks after treatment start (second dose) and at 6 weeks after treatment start. Pretreatment tumor samples, along with matched peripheral blood collected serially before and after atezolizumab treatment, underwent TCR sequencing. Blood samples gave a median of approximately 150,000 T cells and tens of thousands of unique TCRs, with a median clonality of roughly 0.08. Overall results and qualifications from the work: Improved progression-free and overall survival was associated with having pretreatment peripheral blood TCR clonality below the median. Because the sample size was small (n = 29) and many of the analyses were exploratory, the results are meant to be hypothesis-generating. At 3 weeks after the start of treatment, tumor-associated TCR clones in peripheral blood had expanded more in patients with durable benefit (n ≈ 24, p = 0.022).

The time point label on this specimen signifies: peripheral blood 6 weeks after treatment start. The cohort included 25 to 35 patients with locally advanced or metastatic urothelial carcinoma who were treated at Memorial Sloan Kettering on a trial protocol. Peripheral blood mononuclear cells were collected pretreatment and during treatment, at between 1 and 8 total time points per patient. The Qiagen DNeasy Blood extraction kit was used to purify genomic DNA from total PBMCs and from tumor samples. PBMCs were collected pretreatment and during treatment, and were isolated and stored as previously described. Each PCR received spiked-in synthetic TCR analog templates so that absolute template abundance could be estimated from read counts. Using the immunoSEQ assay, TCRbeta CDR3 regions were amplified from genomic DNA with bias-controlled V and J gene primers. Sequencing of rearranged TCRbeta segments was done at approximately 20X coverage. In the original analysis: Clustering was used to correct sequencing errors, and CDR3s were annotated against IMGT to assign V, D and J genes. Downstream analyses used only productive TCRbeta rearrangements, leaving out any out-of-frame or stop-codon sequences. Clonality was calculated as one minus the Shannon entropy normalized by the log of the number of unique productive sequences. Clones differing between time points or between blood and tumor were identified by Fisher's exact test with Benjamini-Hochberg correction at adjusted p below 0.01. The clones in this table, taken by TCRdb from immuneACCESS, are in-frame only. Not every clone is retained; where verified, under half of the shortfall comes from an unresolved V gene, and the cause of the rest is unknown. V and J calls and clone size are as listed in that table; D and trimming were resolved from the DNA. Present in this sample are more than 35,000 clones, 82% of which were seen just once. The ten largest clones capture about 13% of the sample.

Per the germline V gene, SGHNT is the CDR1 and YENEEA is the CDR2. V is cut back by 5 bases and J by 0 bases, with 6 bases in the junction unmatched. Its CDR3 holds 18 amino acids, cysteine through phenylalanine. This entry keeps only the CDR3 DNA: 54 bases, framed from base 1. In regard to this clone: It lacks a known antigen. The input lacks base qualities; no much larger clone sits a single base away.

This sequence originates from a man aged 55 to 69 with urothelial cancer. The V and J segments used are TRBV11-3 and TRBJ2-3; 15 junctional bases match TRBD2. Material: PBMCs, obtained around atezolizumab (anti-PD-L1) treatment. The CDR3 here reads CASSPGGLAGGSTDTQYF. The nucleotide sequence reads TGTGCCAGCAGCCCCGGAGGACTAGCGGGGGGGAGCACAGATACGCAGTATTTT.